The source of this T cell receptor (beta chain) is a study of blood T cell repertoires in COVID-19. Across the study: Donors in the United States, Italy and Spain gave samples during acute or convalescent COVID-19. T cells, B-cell-depleted T cells, or PBMCs supplied cDNA or gDNA.

Authors' data handling: Amplification from reference gene primers served as the basis for estimated nucleated cell counts. Data came from immunoSEQ multiplex PCR; TCRdb stores just in-frame clones and leaves some out. The V and J calls and the clone size are those of that table, but D and trimming were determined from the DNA. The sample consists of roughly 300,000 clones, 81% of them appearing once. CDR3 size: 14 residues. Trimming stripped 1 base from V and 1 base from J, with 9 bases between. In germline, CDR1 is SGHDT, CDR2 YYEEEE. The chain joins TRBV5-6 to TRBJ2-7, with D possibly TRBD2 on 6 matching bases. The receptor comes from a woman aged 55-70 years with active or convalescent COVID-19. Sequencing was done on a sample of peripheral blood. The CDR3 nucleotides read TGTGCCAGCAGCTTGTTCCGGGAGTCCTACGAGCAGTACTTC. Amino acid sequence: CASSLFRESYEQYF. Full variable domain (remainder filled in from reference TRBV5-6 and TRBJ2-7): DAGVTQSPTHLIKTRGQQVTLRCSPKSGHDTVSWYQQALGQGPQFIFQYYEEEERQRGNFPDRFSGHQFPNYSSELNVNALLLGDSALYLCASSLFRESYEQYFGPGTRLTVT.